In its sample, the clone carrying this T cell receptor (beta chain) was seen a few times. Its target is not known. CDR3 length: 15 residues. Trimming removed 3 bases at V and 2 bases at J, with 16 bases between. Germline CDR1 reads DFQATT; CDR2 reads SNEGSKA (reference sequence). The data derive from a study of T cell repertoires in cytomegalovirus infection. As for the study in general: Recently identified HLA-C-restricted CMV epitopes were among the peptides used. CMV infection together with matching HLA type was indicated by public TCR beta signatures. Study-wide results and caveats: There were carriers of CMV plus the relevant HLA, and cumulative public TCR beta family frequency identified them. In two of eight donors, the top clonotype was HLA-C-restricted CMV-specific.

TCRdb passed the reads through MiXCR, listing each CDR3 protein once. The sample carries a few hundred thousand distinct CDR3 sequences, 25% to 30% recorded once. The sample was cultured PBMCs, taken from culture after CMV antigen stimulation. V is TRBV20-1 and J is TRBJ2-5, with D possibly matching TRBD2 (6 bases). The TCR comes from a human donor in good health (CMV status not recorded). Some clones in this sample may be carry-over from other donors' samples. This chain's CDR3 is CSARHPTRRQETQYF. In nucleotides, the CDR3 is TGCAGTGCTAGGCACCCGACTAGAAGACAAGAGACCCAGTACTTC.